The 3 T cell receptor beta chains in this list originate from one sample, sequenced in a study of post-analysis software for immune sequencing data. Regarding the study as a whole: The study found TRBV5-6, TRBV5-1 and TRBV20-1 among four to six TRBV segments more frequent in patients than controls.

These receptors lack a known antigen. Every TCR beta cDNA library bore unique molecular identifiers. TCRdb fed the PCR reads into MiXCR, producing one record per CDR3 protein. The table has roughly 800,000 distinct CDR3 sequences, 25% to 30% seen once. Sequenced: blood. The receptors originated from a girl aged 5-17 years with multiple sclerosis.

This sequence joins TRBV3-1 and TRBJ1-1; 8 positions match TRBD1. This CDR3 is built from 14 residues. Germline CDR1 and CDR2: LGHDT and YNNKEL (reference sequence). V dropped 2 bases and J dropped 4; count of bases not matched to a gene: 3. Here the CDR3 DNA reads TGTGCCAGCAGCCAAATCGACAGGGGCACTGAAGCTTTCTTT. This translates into CASSQIDRGTEAFF.

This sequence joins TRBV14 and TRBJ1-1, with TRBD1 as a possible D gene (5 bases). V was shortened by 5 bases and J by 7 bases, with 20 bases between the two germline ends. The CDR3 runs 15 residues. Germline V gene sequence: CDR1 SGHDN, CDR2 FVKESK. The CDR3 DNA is TGTGCCAGCAGCTCGCGGCTAAGGGGCCTCGATGAAGCTTTCTTT. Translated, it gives CASSSRLRGLDEAFF.

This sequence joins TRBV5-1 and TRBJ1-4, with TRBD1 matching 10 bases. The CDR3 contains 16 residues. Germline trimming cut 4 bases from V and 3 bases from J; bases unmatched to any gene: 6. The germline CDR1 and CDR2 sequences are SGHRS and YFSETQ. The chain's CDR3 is CASSPGQGLANEKLFF. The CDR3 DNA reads TGCGCCAGCAGCCCGGGACAGGGGTTAGCTAATGAAAAACTGTTTTTT.